Listed below are T cell receptor beta chains from one sample, sequenced in a study of blood T cell repertoires in COVID-19. Data came from immunoSEQ multiplex PCR; TCRdb stores just in-frame clones and leaves some out. The profile shows 150,000 to 200,000 clones, less than 85% of them singletons. The sequencing input was PBMCs or T cells enriched from blood (not recorded which). These receptors originate from a woman aged 50 to 60 who had recovered from COVID-19. The CDR3 runs from the conserved cysteine through the conserved F or W. D genes are given only for firm matches. Some rows mark clone size as missing; the rest say once, few, many or name a class of expanded clone.

clone_size: NA
v_call: TRBV10-3
j_call: TRBJ1-4
d_call: NA
cdr3_aa: CAISDVLAATNEKLFF
cdr3_nt: TGTGCCATCAGTGATGTTCTGGCAGCAACTAATGAAAAACTGTTTTTT

clone_size: NA
v_call: TRBV19
j_call: TRBJ1-3
d_call: NA
cdr3_aa: CASSSGFTGNTIYF
cdr3_nt: TGTGCCAGTAGTTCGGGGTTTACTGGAAACACCATATATTTT

clone_size: NA
v_call: TRBV28
j_call: TRBJ1-5
d_call: NA
cdr3_aa: CASSFGQNSNQPQHF
cdr3_nt: TGTGCCAGCAGTTTTGGCCAGAATAGCAATCAGCCCCAGCATTTT

clone_size: once
v_call: TRBV5-1
j_call: TRBJ2-2
d_call: NA
cdr3_aa: CASSFGLPGDTGELFF
cdr3_nt: TGCGCCAGCAGCTTCGGTCTCCCGGGGGACACCGGGGAGCTGTTTTTT

clone_size: NA
v_call: TRBV5-1
j_call: TRBJ2-1
d_call: NA
cdr3_aa: CASRQQGTVSYNEQFF
cdr3_nt: TGCGCCAGCAGGCAACAGGGAACTGTCTCCTACAATGAGCAGTTCTTC

clone_size: NA
v_call: TRBV3-1/TRBV3-2
j_call: TRBJ2-2
d_call: TRBD1
cdr3_aa: CASSFKRTGTGELFF
cdr3_nt: TGTGCCAGCAGCTTTAAACGGACAGGGACCGGGGAGCTGTTTTTT

clone_size: NA
v_call: TRBV29-1
j_call: TRBJ1-3
d_call: TRBD1
cdr3_aa: CSVEDQGSDRAFGNTIYF
cdr3_nt: TGCAGCGTTGAAGATCAAGGGTCGGACAGGGCGTTTGGAAACACCATATATTTT

clone_size: NA
v_call: TRBV15
j_call: TRBJ1-5
d_call: NA
cdr3_aa: CATSSYGSNQPQHF
cdr3_nt: TGTGCCACCAGCAGCTACGGTAGCAATCAGCCCCAGCATTTT

clone_size: NA
v_call: TRBV2
j_call: TRBJ1-2
d_call: NA
cdr3_aa: CASSAVNGYTF
cdr3_nt: TGTGCCAGTTCCGCAGTGAATGGCTACACCTTC

clone_size: NA
v_call: TRBV30
j_call: TRBJ1-5
d_call: NA
cdr3_aa: CAWSGGGLQPQHF
cdr3_nt: TGTGCCTGGAGTGGGGGGGGGCTCCAGCCCCAGCATTTT

clone_size: NA
v_call: TRBV30
j_call: TRBJ1-5
d_call: NA
cdr3_aa: CAWSGSYSNQPQHF
cdr3_nt: TGTGCCTGGAGTGGCAGTTATAGCAATCAGCCCCAGCATTTT

clone_size: NA
v_call: TRBV9
j_call: TRBJ2-1
d_call: TRBD2
cdr3_aa: CASIRRGGRDPYNEQFF
cdr3_nt: TGTGCCAGCATCCGACGGGGGGGCCGAGACCCCTACAATGAGCAGTTCTTC

clone_size: once
v_call: TRBV4-1
j_call: TRBJ1-4
d_call: NA
cdr3_aa: CASSRGPTQSLSEKLFF
cdr3_nt: TGCGCCAGCAGCCGGGGCCCAACACAGAGCCTTAGTGAAAAACTGTTTTTT

clone_size: NA
v_call: TRBV7-2
j_call: TRBJ2-4
d_call: NA
cdr3_aa: CATRGGSKNIQYF
cdr3_nt: TGTGCCACCCGTGGGGGCTCCAAAAACATTCAGTACTTC

clone_size: NA
v_call: TRBV28
j_call: TRBJ2-3
d_call: TRBD2
cdr3_aa: CASSPGWASGFPTLGADTQYF
cdr3_nt: TGTGCCAGCAGTCCCGGTTGGGCTAGCGGGTTTCCCACCTTGGGGGCGGATACGCAGTATTTT

clone_size: NA
v_call: TRBV11-3
j_call: TRBJ2-1
d_call: NA
cdr3_aa: CASSFGGEQFF
cdr3_nt: TGTGCCAGCAGCTTTGGAGGTGAGCAGTTCTTC

clone_size: NA
v_call: TRBV28
j_call: TRBJ1-2
d_call: NA
cdr3_aa: CASRAGGGYTF
cdr3_nt: TGTGCCAGCAGGGCCGGGGGAGGCTACACCTTC

clone_size: NA
v_call: TRBV9
j_call: TRBJ2-1
d_call: TRBD2
cdr3_aa: CASSVAGTSPYNEQFF
cdr3_nt: TGTGCCAGCAGCGTAGCTGGGACTAGCCCCTACAATGAGCAGTTCTTC

clone_size: NA
v_call: TRBV3-1/TRBV3-2
j_call: TRBJ2-3
d_call: TRBD2
cdr3_aa: CASSQDQRAGGPSDTQYF
cdr3_nt: TGTGCCAGCAGCCAAGATCAACGGGCGGGGGGGCCCTCAGATACGCAGTATTTT

clone_size: few
v_call: TRBV6-2/TRBV6-3
j_call: TRBJ2-5
d_call: NA
cdr3_aa: CASSPAAGTQYF
cdr3_nt: TGTGCCAGCAGCCCGGCGGCGGGGACCCAGTACTTC

clone_size: NA
v_call: TRBV2
j_call: TRBJ2-2
d_call: NA
cdr3_aa: CASRLTLYTGELFF
cdr3_nt: TGTGCCAGCAGGCTGACACTTTACACCGGGGAGCTGTTTTTT

clone_size: NA
v_call: TRBV12-3/TRBV12-4
j_call: TRBJ2-3
d_call: NA
cdr3_aa: CASSFAQTDTQYF
cdr3_nt: TGTGCCAGCAGTTTCGCCCAGACAGATACGCAGTATTTT

clone_size: NA
v_call: TRBV3-1/TRBV3-2
j_call: TRBJ2-1
d_call: TRBD2
cdr3_aa: CASSQDGLAGYNEQFF
cdr3_nt: TGTGCCAGCAGCCAAGATGGGCTAGCGGGCTACAATGAGCAGTTCTTC

clone_size: NA
v_call: TRBV19
j_call: TRBJ1-4
d_call: NA
cdr3_aa: CASQSGVEEKLFF
cdr3_nt: TGTGCCAGTCAGTCAGGGGTTGAGGAAAAACTGTTTTTT

clone_size: NA
v_call: TRBV2
j_call: TRBJ2-5
d_call: NA
cdr3_aa: CASRVGETQYF
cdr3_nt: TGTGCCAGCCGGGTCGGGGAGACCCAGTACTTC

clone_size: NA
v_call: TRBV5-5
j_call: TRBJ1-5
d_call: NA
cdr3_aa: CASSLVAGRNQPQHF
cdr3_nt: TGTGCCAGCAGCTTGGTGGCGGGGCGCAATCAGCCCCAGCATTTT

clone_size: NA
v_call: TRBV3-1/TRBV3-2
j_call: TRBJ1-5
d_call: NA
cdr3_aa: CASSQSGWGSNQPQHF
cdr3_nt: TGTGCCAGCAGCCAAAGCGGGTGGGGTAGCAATCAGCCCCAGCATTTT